These T cell receptor beta chains were read from a single sample in a study of cytomegalovirus exposure and HLA in healthy donors. Clones were read by immunoSEQ multiplex PCR, and TCRdb kept only the in-frame ones, dropping some. The sample contains some 120,000 clones, 79% of which appear only once. What was sequenced was PBMCs. These receptors all come from a man younger than 35 in good health and CMV-seronegative. The CDR3 runs from the conserved cysteine through the conserved F or W. A D gene is named only where the DNA matches it firmly. Size is omitted from some rows. Given values are once, few, many or a class for expanded clones.

j_call: TRBJ1-1
cdr3_length: 15
v_call: TRBV28
clone_size: NA
d_call: TRBD1
cdr3_aa: CASSFMGTGNTEAFF
cdr3_nt: TGTGCCAGCAGTTTTATGGGGACAGGGAACACTGAAGCTTTCTTT

j_call: TRBJ2-1
cdr3_length: 17
v_call: TRBV7-3
clone_size: NA
d_call: TRBD1
cdr3_aa: CASSLIRGDSHYNEQFF
cdr3_nt: TGTGCCAGCAGCTTAATAAGAGGGGACAGTCACTACAATGAGCAGTTCTTC

j_call: TRBJ2-4
cdr3_length: 19
v_call: TRBV5-3
clone_size: NA
d_call: TRBD2
cdr3_aa: CARSQNFGLAGVAKNIQYF
cdr3_nt: TGTGCCAGAAGCCAAAATTTCGGACTAGCGGGAGTGGCCAAAAACATTCAGTACTTC

j_call: TRBJ2-3
cdr3_length: 17
v_call: TRBV27
clone_size: once
d_call: NA
cdr3_aa: CASSFVLGGKSTDTQYF
cdr3_nt: TGTGCCAGCAGTTTCGTACTGGGGGGAAAGAGCACAGATACGCAGTATTTT

j_call: TRBJ2-7
cdr3_length: 15
v_call: TRBV28
clone_size: NA
d_call: TRBD1
cdr3_aa: CASRPGGTGGDEQYF
cdr3_nt: TGTGCCAGCAGGCCAGGAGGGACAGGCGGCGACGAGCAGTACTTC

j_call: TRBJ2-3
cdr3_length: 12
v_call: TRBV10-1
clone_size: NA
d_call: NA
cdr3_aa: CASSPRGDTQYF
cdr3_nt: TGCGCCAGCAGTCCCAGGGGTGATACGCAGTATTTT

j_call: TRBJ2-1
cdr3_length: 18
v_call: TRBV19
clone_size: once
d_call: NA
cdr3_aa: CASSLTGPTGRGNHEQFF
cdr3_nt: TGTGCCAGTAGTCTTACCGGACCGACAGGCCGGGGTAATCATGAGCAGTTCTTC

j_call: TRBJ2-7
cdr3_length: 12
v_call: TRBV6-6
clone_size: NA
d_call: NA
cdr3_aa: CASSQGTYEQYF
cdr3_nt: TGTGCCAGCAGCCAGGGAACCTACGAGCAGTACTTC

j_call: TRBJ1-6
cdr3_length: 14
v_call: TRBV7-6
clone_size: once
d_call: NA
cdr3_aa: CASSLSGNNSPLHF
cdr3_nt: TGTGCCAGCAGCTTATCAGGAAATAATTCACCCCTCCACTTT

j_call: TRBJ2-2
cdr3_length: 12
v_call: TRBV10-2
clone_size: NA
d_call: TRBD2
cdr3_aa: CASGEGFGELFF
cdr3_nt: TGCGCCAGCGGGGAGGGGTTCGGGGAGCTGTTTTTT

j_call: TRBJ1-1
cdr3_length: 15
v_call: TRBV6-6
clone_size: NA
d_call: NA
cdr3_aa: CASSYSGVMNTEAFF
cdr3_nt: TGTGCCAGCAGTTACTCCGGGGTCATGAACACTGAAGCTTTCTTT

j_call: TRBJ2-7
cdr3_length: 15
v_call: TRBV30
clone_size: NA
d_call: TRBD2
cdr3_aa: CAWRDTSGYTYEQYF
cdr3_nt: TGTGCCTGGAGAGACACTAGCGGATACACCTACGAGCAGTACTTC

j_call: TRBJ1-1
cdr3_length: 12
v_call: TRBV2
clone_size: NA
d_call: NA
cdr3_aa: CASRRMGLGAFF
cdr3_nt: TGTGCCAGCAGGCGGATGGGGCTCGGAGCTTTCTTT

j_call: TRBJ2-7
cdr3_length: 14
v_call: TRBV4-3
clone_size: few
d_call: TRBD1
cdr3_aa: CASSRGQGAGEQYF
cdr3_nt: TGCGCCAGCAGCCGGGGACAGGGGGCGGGAGAGCAGTACTTC

j_call: TRBJ1-2
cdr3_length: 12
v_call: TRBV6-1
clone_size: NA
d_call: NA
cdr3_aa: CASRRGNYGYTF
cdr3_nt: TGTGCCAGCAGGCGGGGGAACTATGGCTACACCTTC

j_call: TRBJ1-1
cdr3_length: 14
v_call: TRBV27
clone_size: NA
d_call: NA
cdr3_aa: CASSFDSPSAEAFF
cdr3_nt: TGTGCCAGCAGTTTCGACAGTCCCTCTGCTGAAGCTTTCTTT

j_call: TRBJ2-7
cdr3_length: 13
v_call: TRBV6-1
clone_size: NA
d_call: TRBD1
cdr3_aa: CASFGTVIYEQYF
cdr3_nt: TGTGCCAGCTTCGGGACAGTCATCTACGAGCAGTACTTC

j_call: TRBJ2-5
cdr3_length: 12
v_call: TRBV29-1
clone_size: few
d_call: NA
cdr3_aa: CSVGTAQETQYF
cdr3_nt: TGCAGCGTTGGGACAGCTCAAGAGACCCAGTACTTC

j_call: TRBJ2-7
cdr3_length: 12
v_call: TRBV6-5
clone_size: NA
d_call: NA
cdr3_aa: CASSYSSYEQYF
cdr3_nt: TGTGCCAGCAGTTATTCGTCCTACGAGCAGTACTTC

j_call: TRBJ2-5
cdr3_length: 11
v_call: TRBV28
clone_size: NA
d_call: NA
cdr3_aa: CASSVIETQYF
cdr3_nt: TGTGCCAGCAGTGTCATTGAGACCCAGTACTTC

j_call: TRBJ2-5
cdr3_length: 15
v_call: TRBV6-1
clone_size: NA
d_call: TRBD1
cdr3_aa: CASSGQGQVGETQYF
cdr3_nt: TGTGCCAGCAGTGGACAGGGCCAGGTTGGGGAGACCCAGTACTTC

j_call: TRBJ2-1
cdr3_length: 16
v_call: TRBV10-3
clone_size: NA
d_call: TRBD2
cdr3_aa: CAISAVTSGSGYEQFF
cdr3_nt: TGTGCCATCAGTGCTGTGACTAGCGGGAGTGGGTATGAGCAGTTCTTC

j_call: TRBJ2-1
cdr3_length: 11
v_call: TRBV2
clone_size: NA
d_call: NA
cdr3_aa: CASSYRGEQFF
cdr3_nt: TGTGCCAGCAGCTATAGGGGTGAGCAGTTCTTC

j_call: TRBJ2-1
cdr3_length: 14
v_call: TRBV30
clone_size: NA
d_call: NA
cdr3_aa: CAWSVGPSSNEQFF
cdr3_nt: TGTGCCTGGAGTGTAGGCCCTAGTAGCAATGAGCAGTTCTTC

j_call: TRBJ2-3
cdr3_length: 15
v_call: TRBV7-8
clone_size: NA
d_call: NA
cdr3_aa: CASSLGGLNTDTQYF
cdr3_nt: TGTGCCAGCAGCTTAGGGGGCCTAAACACAGATACGCAGTATTTT

j_call: TRBJ2-3
cdr3_length: 15
v_call: TRBV11-2
clone_size: NA
d_call: NA
cdr3_aa: CASSLVQASTDTQYF
cdr3_nt: TGTGCCAGCAGCTTAGTACAGGCTTCCACAGATACGCAGTATTTT

j_call: TRBJ2-5
cdr3_length: 11
v_call: TRBV29-1
clone_size: NA
d_call: NA
cdr3_aa: CSVTSSETQYF
cdr3_nt: TGCAGCGTAACTAGCAGCGAGACCCAGTACTTC

j_call: TRBJ2-2
cdr3_length: 16
v_call: TRBV7-3
clone_size: NA
d_call: NA
cdr3_aa: CASSFGAPKNTGELFF
cdr3_nt: TGTGCCAGCAGCTTTGGGGCGCCTAAGAACACCGGGGAGCTGTTTTTT

j_call: TRBJ1-1
cdr3_length: 15
v_call: TRBV4-2
clone_size: NA
d_call: NA
cdr3_aa: CASSQDVSVNTEAFF
cdr3_nt: TGTGCCAGCAGCCAAGATGTTTCAGTGAACACTGAAGCTTTCTTT

j_call: TRBJ2-5
cdr3_length: 18
v_call: TRBV7-9
clone_size: NA
d_call: NA
cdr3_aa: CSSSLVLGGVGRQETQYF
cdr3_nt: TGTTCCAGCAGCTTAGTTCTCGGCGGGGTAGGCCGCCAAGAGACCCAGTACTTC